This T cell receptor beta chain emerged from a study of CD8+ T cells in alopecia areata. Regarding treatment: oral pan-JAK inhibitor, 5-10 mg twice daily. Germline lookup yields CDR1 MDHEN and CDR2 SYDVKM. V lost 3 bases to trimming and J lost 10 bases, with 7 bases between them. The CDR3 is 11 amino acids. This clone was seen ten or more times. After isolation, RNA underwent reverse transcription to generate cDNA as the sequencing template. The data were produced by immunoSEQ multiplex PCR, yet TCRdb's version contains in-frame clones alone and is incomplete. The table lists some 96,000 clones, approximately 60% of them singletons.

The chain is built from TRBV28 and TRBJ2-1; D possibly corresponds to TRBD2 (6 bases). The material sequenced was CD8+ T cells sorted from blood, taken at week 4, from a patient treated with tofacitinib. The TCR originated in a human donor with alopecia areata. CDR3 loop: CASSFGGEQFF. In DNA form, the CDR3 reads TGTGCCAGCAGTTTCGGGGGAGAGCAGTTCTTC.